The 15 T cell receptor beta chains in this list originate from one sample, sequenced in a study of immune evolution from preneoplasia to lung adenocarcinoma. The method was immunoSEQ multiplex PCR; TCRdb's version includes in-frame clones alone and lacks a portion of them. The sample lists 5,000 or so clones, about 80% occurring once. The specimen was FFPE minimally invasive lung adenocarcinoma tissue. These receptor sequences come from a person aged 65 to 85 with lung adenocarcinoma.

V is TRBV7-9 and J is TRBJ1-1; unclear D gene. The CDR3 sequence is 12 residues long. From germline, CDR1 is SEHNR and CDR2 FQNEAQ (reference sequence). V was cut by 5 bases and J by 5 bases, with 9 bases left in between. Written as DNA, the CDR3 is TGTGCCAGCAGCCATACAAGTACTGAAGCTTTCTTT. Translated: CASSHTSTEAFF.

The chain recombines TRBV19 with TRBJ2-2; 11 bases agree with TRBD2. After removal of 9 bases from V and 1 base from J, the junction contained 10 bases not matched to a gene. CDR1 and CDR2 from the germline V gene are LNHDA and SQIVND (reference sequence). The CDR3 totals 17 residues. The CDR3 DNA reads TGTGCCAGCAAAAAACTTACTAGCGGGAGGAACACCGGGGAGCTGTTTTTT. Encoded protein: CASKKLTSGRNTGELFF. Together with reference TRBV19 and TRBJ2-2, the CDR3 gives the full variable domain: DGGITQSPKYLFRKEGQNVTLSCEQNLNHDAMYWYRQDPGQGLRLIYYSQIVNDFQKGDIAEGYSVSREKKESFPLTVTSAQKNPTAFYLCASKKLTSGRNTGELFFGEGSRLTVL.

The chain employs TRBV7-2 and TRBJ2-3, with 8 bases matching TRBD2. Germline CDR1 and CDR2: SGHTA and FQGNSA. With 1 base clipped from V and 0 bases from J, the junction kept 3 bases outside the gene matches. This CDR3 has 16 amino acids. The CDR3 coding sequence is TGTGCCAGCAGCTTAGGAACTAGCGGCAGCACAGATACGCAGTATTTT. It yields the protein CASSLGTSGSTDTQYF.

The genes are TRBV29-1 and TRBJ2-5; 8 bases agree with TRBD1. J was trimmed by 4 bases and V by 6 bases; bases with no gene match: 4. Germline CDR1 is SQVTM and CDR2 is ANQGSEA. This CDR3 has 12 residues. CDR3 DNA: TGCAGCGTGTCCCAGGGGGCAGAGACCCAGTACTTC. This codes for CSVSQGAETQYF.

The chain employs TRBV13 and TRBJ2-5; TRBD1 agrees at 9 bases. The CDR3 covers 15 residues. The germline V gene has CDR1 PRHDT and CDR2 FYEKMQ (reference sequence). V was clipped by 0 bases and J by 5 bases; unmatched bases: 4. CDR3 sequence (DNA): TGTGCCAGCAGCTTAGGAAGGACAGGGGAGGAGACCCAGTACTTC. Protein product: CASSLGRTGEETQYF.

The rearrangement uses TRBV30 and TRBJ2-1, with 9 bases that match TRBD1. The CDR3 spans 16 residues. J lost 12 bases, V lost 8 bases, and 23 bases had no gene match. Germline V gene lookup returns CDR1 GTSNPN and CDR2 SVGIG (reference sequence). DNA of the CDR3: TGTGCCCTGGCGGTGTCCGGGACAGGGAAGGACGGCCGGCAGTTCTTC. It yields the protein CALAVSGTGKDGRQFF.

This clone turned up a few times. The genes are TRBV7-2 and TRBJ1-2; 12 bases agree with TRBD1. V shed 1 base and J 6 bases; nucleotides not matched to a gene: 3. The CDR3 sequence is 15 residues long. The germline gives CDR1 SGHTA, CDR2 FQGNSA. For the CDR3, the DNA is TGTGCCAGCAGCTTAGTAGGGACAGGGGGCGATGGCTACACCTTC. It codes for CASSLVGTGGDGYTF.

The gene calls are TRBV5-1 and TRBJ2-7, with D uncertain. Germline loops: CDR1 SGHRS, CDR2 YFSETQ. V lost 5 bases and J lost 6, with 12 bases in between. The CDR3 has 12 residues. The DNA of the CDR3 is TGCGCCAGCAGTCAACAAGGTGGCGAGCAGTACTTC. It codes for CASSQQGGEQYF.

The V call is TRBV5-6, the J call TRBJ1-2; D not resolved. Trimming removed 2 bases at V and 7 bases at J, with 18 bases between. Germline V CDR1 and CDR2: SGHDT, YYEEEE. The CDR3 is 15 residues long. This CDR3 reads CASSFKDSRKGGYTF. The DNA for the CDR3 is TGTGCCAGCAGCTTTAAGGATTCGCGAAAGGGTGGCTACACCTTC.

V is TRBV5-8 and J is TRBJ2-1; tentatively, D is TRBD1 or TRBD2 (5 bases each). V was trimmed by 4 bases and J by 8 bases, leaving 13 bases between them. CDR1 and CDR2 (germline): SGHTS, YDEGEE. This CDR3 contains 13 residues. CDR3 protein: CASSRWGTDEQFF. CDR3 DNA: TGTGCCAGCAGCCGGTGGGGGACCGATGAGCAGTTCTTC.

The J gene is TRBJ1-2, the V gene TRBV28; D is possibly TRBD1 (5 bases). V was trimmed by 6 bases and J by 6 bases, leaving 17 bases between them. Germline values: CDR1 MDHEN, CDR2 SYDVKM. The CDR3 runs to 14 residues. The CDR3 sequence: CASRDGTANNGYTF. In nucleotides, the CDR3 is TGTGCCAGCAGGGATGGGACGGCTAATAATGGCTACACCTTC.

This chain joins TRBV7-2 and TRBJ2-3, with no clear D. CDR1 is SGHTA, CDR2 FQGNSA, per germline. The CDR3 covers 15 residues. V was shortened by 4 bases and J by 0 bases, with 11 bases between the two germline ends. CDR3 sequence (DNA): TGTGCCAGCAGCTCGAATATATTTAGCACAGATACGCAGTATTTT. Translation: CASSSNIFSTDTQYF.

The rearrangement joins TRBV9 to TRBJ1-2; D call uncertain. V lost 3 bases and J 5 bases, leaving 8 bases between the germline ends. Germline-derived CDR1 and CDR2 are SGDLS and YYNGEE. The CDR3 is 12 amino acids. The CDR3 DNA reads as TGTGCCAGCAGCGGATCGAGGTATGGCTACACCTTC. This sequence encodes CASSGSRYGYTF. The full variable domain, in which reference TRBV9 and TRBJ1-2 provide the parts outside the CDR3, is DSGVTQTPKHLITATGQRVTLRCSPRSGDLSVYWYQQSLDQGLQFLIQYYNGEERAKGNILERFSAQQFPDLHSELNLSSLELGDSALYFCASSGSRYGYTFGSGTRLTVV.

This clone turned up a few times. The chain couples TRBV7-9 to TRBJ2-1, with D tentatively TRBD1 (6 bases). The CDR3 has 14 residues. CDR1 is SEHNR and CDR2 is FQNEAQ in the germline V gene (reference sequence). V was shortened by 3 bases and J by 6 bases, with 12 bases between the two germline ends. This chain's CDR3 is CASSLGAGINEQFF. The CDR3 DNA sequence: TGTGCCAGCAGCTTGGGGGCAGGGATCAATGAGCAGTTCTTC. The full variable domain, with the rest looked up from reference TRBV7-9 and TRBJ2-1, is DTGVSQNPRHKITKRGQNVTFRCDPISEHNRLYWYRQTLGQGPEFLTYFQNEAQLEKSRLLSDRFSAERPKGSFSTLEIQRTEQGDSAMYLCASSLGAGINEQFFGPGTRLTVL.

The chain combines TRBV2 with TRBJ1-2; 8 bases fit TRBD1. CDR1 and CDR2 from the germline V gene are SNHLY and FYNNEI. The CDR3 has 14 amino acids. V lost 6 bases, J lost 4 bases, and 7 bases stayed unmatched. Here the CDR3 reads CASRADRVSYGYTF. The CDR3 DNA reads as TGTGCCAGCAGGGCGGACAGGGTTTCCTATGGCTACACCTTC. The full variable domain, with the rest looked up from reference TRBV2 and TRBJ1-2, is EPEVTQTPSHQVTQMGQEVILRCVPISNHLYFYWYRQILGQKVEFLVSFYNNEISEKSEIFDDQFSVERPDGSNFTLKIRSTKLEDSAMYFCASRADRVSYGYTFGSGTRLTVV.